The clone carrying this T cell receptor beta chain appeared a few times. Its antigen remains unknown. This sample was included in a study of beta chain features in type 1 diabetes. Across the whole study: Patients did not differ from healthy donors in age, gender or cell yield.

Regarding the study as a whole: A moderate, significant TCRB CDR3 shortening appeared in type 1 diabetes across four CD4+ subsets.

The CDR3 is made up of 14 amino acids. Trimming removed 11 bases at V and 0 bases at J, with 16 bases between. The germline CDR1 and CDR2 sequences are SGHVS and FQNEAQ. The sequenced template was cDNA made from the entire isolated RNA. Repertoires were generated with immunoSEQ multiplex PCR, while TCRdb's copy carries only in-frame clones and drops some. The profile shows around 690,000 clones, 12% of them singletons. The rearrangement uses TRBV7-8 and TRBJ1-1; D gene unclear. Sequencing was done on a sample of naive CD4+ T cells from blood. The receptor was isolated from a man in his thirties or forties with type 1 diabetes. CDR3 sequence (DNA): TGTGCCGCAGGTGATAGTGCCATGAACACTGAAGCTTTCTTT. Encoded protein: CAAGDSAMNTEAFF.